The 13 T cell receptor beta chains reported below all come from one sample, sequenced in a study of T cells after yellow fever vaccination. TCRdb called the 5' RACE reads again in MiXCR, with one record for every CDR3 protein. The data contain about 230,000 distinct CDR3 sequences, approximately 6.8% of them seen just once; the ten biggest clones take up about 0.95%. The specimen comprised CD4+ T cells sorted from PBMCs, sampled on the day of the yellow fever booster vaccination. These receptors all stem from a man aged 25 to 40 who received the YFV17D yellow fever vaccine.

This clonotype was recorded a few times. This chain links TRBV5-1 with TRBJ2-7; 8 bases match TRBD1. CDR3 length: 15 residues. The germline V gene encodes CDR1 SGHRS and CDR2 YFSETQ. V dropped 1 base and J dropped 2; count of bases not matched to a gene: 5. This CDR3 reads CASSLTGQGPYEQYF. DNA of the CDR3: TGCGCCAGCAGCTTGACCGGACAGGGACCCTACGAGCAGTACTTC.

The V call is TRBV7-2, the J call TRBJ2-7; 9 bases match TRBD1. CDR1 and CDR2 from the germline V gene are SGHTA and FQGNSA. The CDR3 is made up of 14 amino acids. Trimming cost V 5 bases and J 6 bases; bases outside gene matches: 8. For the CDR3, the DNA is TGTGCCAGCAGCCCACCGGGACAGGGAGTCGAGCAGTACTTC. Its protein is CASSPPGQGVEQYF.

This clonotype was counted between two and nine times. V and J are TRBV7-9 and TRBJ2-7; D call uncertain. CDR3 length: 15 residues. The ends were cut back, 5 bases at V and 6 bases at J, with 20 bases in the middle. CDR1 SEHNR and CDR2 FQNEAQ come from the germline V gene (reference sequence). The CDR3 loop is CASSADLGGVTEQYF. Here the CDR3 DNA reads TGTGCCAGCAGCGCAGACTTGGGTGGCGTTACCGAGCAGTACTTC.

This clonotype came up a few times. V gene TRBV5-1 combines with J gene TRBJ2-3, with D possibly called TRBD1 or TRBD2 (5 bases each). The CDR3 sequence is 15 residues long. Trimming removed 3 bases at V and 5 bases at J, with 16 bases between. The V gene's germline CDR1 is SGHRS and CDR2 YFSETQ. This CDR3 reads CASSSFTSRGDTQYF. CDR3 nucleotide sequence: TGCGCCAGCAGCTCATTCACTAGTAGGGGAGATACGCAGTATTTT.

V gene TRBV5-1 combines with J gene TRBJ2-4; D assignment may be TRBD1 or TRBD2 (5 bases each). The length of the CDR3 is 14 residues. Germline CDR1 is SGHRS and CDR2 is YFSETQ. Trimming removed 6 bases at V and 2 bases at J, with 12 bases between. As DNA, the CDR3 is TGCGCCAGCACCGACGGGACCCCCAAAAACATTCAGTACTTC. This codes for CASTDGTPKNIQYF.

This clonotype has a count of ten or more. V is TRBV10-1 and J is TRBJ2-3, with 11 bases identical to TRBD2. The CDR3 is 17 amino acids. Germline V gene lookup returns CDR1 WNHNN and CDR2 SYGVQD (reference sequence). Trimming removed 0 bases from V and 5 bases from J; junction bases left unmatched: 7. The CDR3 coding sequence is TGCGCCAGCAGTGAGTCTTTAGCGGGAGGGCCCAAAGATACGCAGTATTTT. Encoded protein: CASSESLAGGPKDTQYF.

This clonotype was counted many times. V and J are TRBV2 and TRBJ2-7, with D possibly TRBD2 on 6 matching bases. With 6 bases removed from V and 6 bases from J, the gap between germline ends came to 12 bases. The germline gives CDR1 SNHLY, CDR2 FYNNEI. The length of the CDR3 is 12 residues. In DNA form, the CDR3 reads TGTGCCAGCAGGGGAGGCCCGGGCGAGCAGTACTTC. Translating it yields CASRGGPGEQYF.

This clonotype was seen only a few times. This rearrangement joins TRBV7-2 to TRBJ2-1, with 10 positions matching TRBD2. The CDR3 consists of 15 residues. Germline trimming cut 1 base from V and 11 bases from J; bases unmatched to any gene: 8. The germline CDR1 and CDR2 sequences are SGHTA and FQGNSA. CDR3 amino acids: CASSLVGTSDAKQFF. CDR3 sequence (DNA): TGTGCCAGCAGCTTAGTAGGGACTAGCGACGCTAAGCAGTTCTTC.

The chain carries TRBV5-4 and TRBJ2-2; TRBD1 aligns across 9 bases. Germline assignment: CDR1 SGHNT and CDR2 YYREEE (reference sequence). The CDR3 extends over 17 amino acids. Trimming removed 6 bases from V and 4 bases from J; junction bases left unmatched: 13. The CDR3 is CASIDRGGQGSTGELFF. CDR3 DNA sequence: TGTGCCAGCATCGACAGGGGGGGTCAGGGAAGCACCGGGGAGCTGTTTTTT.

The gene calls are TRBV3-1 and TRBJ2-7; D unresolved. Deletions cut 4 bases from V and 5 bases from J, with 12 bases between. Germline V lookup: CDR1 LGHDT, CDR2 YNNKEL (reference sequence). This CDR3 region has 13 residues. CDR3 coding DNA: TGTGCCAGCAGCCCGGAAACCAGGCACGAGCAGTACTTC. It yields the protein CASSPETRHEQYF.

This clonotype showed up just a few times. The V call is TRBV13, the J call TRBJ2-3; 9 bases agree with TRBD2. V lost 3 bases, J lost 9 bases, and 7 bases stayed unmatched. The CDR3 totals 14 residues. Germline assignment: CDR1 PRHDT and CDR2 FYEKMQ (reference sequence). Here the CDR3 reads CASSLSGRLGTQYF. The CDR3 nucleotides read TGTGCCAGCAGCTTGAGCGGGAGGTTAGGGACGCAGTATTTT.

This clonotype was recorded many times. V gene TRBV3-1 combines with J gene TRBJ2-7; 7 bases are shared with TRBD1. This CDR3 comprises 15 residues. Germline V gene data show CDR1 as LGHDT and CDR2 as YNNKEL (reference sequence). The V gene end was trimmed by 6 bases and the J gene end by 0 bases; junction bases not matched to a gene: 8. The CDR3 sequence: CASSFRGSYSYEQYF. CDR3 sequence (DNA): TGTGCCAGCAGTTTCAGGGGGTCCTACTCCTACGAGCAGTACTTC.

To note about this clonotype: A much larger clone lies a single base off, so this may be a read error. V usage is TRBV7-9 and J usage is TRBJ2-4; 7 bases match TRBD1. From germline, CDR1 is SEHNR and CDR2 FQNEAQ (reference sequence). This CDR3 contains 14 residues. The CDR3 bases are TGTGCCGGCAGCTTAGGAGGACAGGCTAACATTCAGTACTTC. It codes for CAGSLGGQANIQYF.